This TCR beta chain was obtained from a study of CD8+ T cells in alopecia areata (dated by TCRdb to the late 2010s). The study in broad terms: Treated patients were enrolled in an open-label pilot trial of oral tofacitinib, 5 to 10 mg twice daily, for moderate-to-severe alopecia areata. Human TCRbeta sequencing covered scalp tissue and sorted CD4+ and CD8+ peripheral blood T cells from patchy and totalis/universalis alopecia areata patients and healthy controls. Biopsies were taken from tofacitinib-treated patients at baseline and at 4 and 24 weeks of treatment, and a later scalp biopsy was taken in several of the tofacitinib-treated patients. Amplification of TCRbeta CDR3 regions was done by immunoSEQ multiplex PCR using 35 Vbeta forward primers and 13 Jbeta reverse primers. The RNA source kit depended on sample type: the PAXgene miRNA kit for fixed scalp, the miRNeasy kit for PBMCs, and the RNeasy kit for mouse skin. Scalp clonality was compared among normal scalp (n=4), patchy alopecia areata scalp (n=8), and alopecia totalis/universalis scalp (n=8). Patients received tofacitinib for 6 to 18 months and were then followed off drug for 6 months to check for delayed response and recurrence. To study T cell clonal expansion in alopecia areata, the researchers applied high-throughput TCRbeta sequencing to both the C3H/HeJ mouse model and human patients.

CDR1 and CDR2 are read off the germline V gene as SGHRS and YFSETQ. Taken from cysteine to phenylalanine, the CDR3 has 16 residues. The CDR3 DNA has 48 bases and is translated from base 1. V sheds 0 bases and J sheds 0 bases, leaving 10 bases between their ends. Interpreted using the paper, the time point label stands for: baseline before oral tofacitinib. Lesional scalp punch biopsies and peripheral blood were obtained from alopecia areata patients. PBMCs were isolated by density centrifugation and stained for CD3, CD4 and CD8, after which CD4+ and CD8+ T cells were sorted on a FACSAria. Broad study findings and their caveats: Compared with normal scalp, lesional scalp, particularly in alopecia totalis/universalis, had higher clonality and more expanded CD8+ clones, which suggests antigenic drive. Compared with mice, TCR sequences shared between patients were less clear, possibly partly because of HLA diversity across the patient population. Unlike mouse skin, where gammadelta T cells dominate, normal human skin contains resident alphabeta T cells that get sequenced too, which complicates analysis of the scalp TCR repertoire.

Library preparation was by the immunoSEQ multiplex PCR assay. To provide template for TCR sequencing, every sample had RNA extracted and reverse transcribed into cDNA. SuperScript III was used for first-strand cDNA synthesis, primed with a 2:1 mix of oligo-dT and random hexamers. A synthetic immune receptor repertoire was used to assess amplification bias, and residual bias was removed computationally. The study's processing was this. Raw reads were preprocessed to remove errors, and CDR3 was defined by IMGT conventions from the conserved cysteine to phenylalanine. Clonality was calculated as 1 minus Shannon entropy normalized by log2 of the number of productive unique TCRs. Whether scalp clones were CD4 or CD8 was inferred by matching scalp TCRbeta sequences against CD4 and CD8 repertoires sorted from blood. Held by TCRdb, this immuneACCESS table contains in-frame sequences only and omits some clones. Under half of the omission traces to an unresolved V gene where checked; the cause of the rest is unknown. V and J calls and clone size are given by that table; D and trimming were obtained from the DNA. The sample contains 100,000 to 150,000 clones, over 50% of them found a single time. The top ten constitute 4.5% of the sample.

In the case of this clone: Which antigen it targets is not known. Per-base qualities were not stored, and no clone one base away is much larger.

The receptor's source is a human donor with alopecia areata. The rearranged segments are TRBV5-1 and TRBJ2-1, and perhaps TRBD2 as D gene, on 6 matching bases. The sequenced sample was CD4+ T cells sorted from blood, obtained at week 0. The CDR3 in this case is CASSLGPGDSYNEQFF. The bases are TGCGCCAGCAGCTTGGGGCCGGGGGACTCCTACAATGAGCAGTTCTTC.